The subject of this entry is one TCR beta chain. Its antigen remains unidentified. The DNA ends 3 residues before the CDR3 does, and the rest of the CDR3 is filled in from the germline J gene. The data were produced by immunoSEQ multiplex PCR, yet TCRdb's version contains in-frame clones alone and is incomplete. The repertoire table contains approximately 39,000 clones. This CDR3 region has 14 residues. Germline loops: CDR1 SGHTA, CDR2 FQGNSA. Between the trimmed V and J ends, which lost 2 bases and 5 bases, there was a span of 10 bases. The sample is drawn from a study of T cells in women clearing cervical HPV infection. Study-level results: T-cell numbers per sample were unknown and may explain richness differences. TRBV6-7 relative abundance averaged approximately 0.1% in cases and about 0.17% in controls.

The receptor was isolated from a woman aged 18 to 75 with a cervical HPV16 infection that either progressed to CIN3+ or cleared (not recorded which). Specimen: blood buffy coat. The chain recombines TRBV7-2 with TRBJ2-1; no firm D call. The CDR3 is CASSLMGENNEQFF. Partial CDR3 DNA: TGTGCCAGCAGCTTAATGGGCGAGAACAATGAG.